This T cell receptor (beta chain) was documented in a study of CD8+CD57+ T cells in acquired aplastic anemia. Study overall: Sorted CD4+ and CD8+ cells yielded DNA averaging around 3.5 ug. CD4+ cells from healthy donors averaged about 10.8 million reads.

The length of the CDR3 is 14 residues. With V trimmed by 7 bases and J by 3 bases, 8 bases remained unmatched. CDR1 and CDR2 from the germline V gene are DFQATT and SNEGSKA (reference sequence). Investigators profiled TCR beta VDJ and CDR3 from genomic DNA template. One entry per CDR3 protein results from TCRdb running MiXCR on the reads. The sample has some 190,000 distinct CDR3 sequences; 54% are singletons. This clonotype was seen at least ten times. Its specificity is not known. Regarding the study as a whole: Significance was not reached for CD8+ Simpson's diversity between patients and controls. Almost 30 CD8+ CDR3 sequences occurred in both the patients and the controls.

The TCR was taken from a human donor in good health, serving as a control. Sequenced material: sorted CD4+, CD8+, or CD8+CD57+ T cells (not recorded which) from PBMCs. The chain has TRBV20-1 and TRBJ2-7, with TRBD2 matching 11 bases. The CDR3 region is CSVPLAGGFYEQYF. CDR3 sequence (DNA): TGCAGTGTCCCTCTAGCGGGGGGTTTCTACGAGCAGTACTTC.